This T cell receptor (beta chain) comes out of a study of CD8+CD57+ T cells in acquired aplastic anemia. Overall study context: 3 to 4 ug was the average amount of DNA from sorted CD4+ and CD8+ cells.

Study observations and caveats: Researchers reported that CD8+ Simpson's diversity was not significantly different in patients versus controls.

The template for TCR beta VDJ and CDR3 sequence profiling was genomic DNA. Each CDR3 protein gets one entry after TCRdb re-called the reads with MiXCR. The table lists under 200,000 distinct CDR3 sequences, about 64% of them singletons. Of note for this clonotype: Antigen unknown.

This CDR3 is 14 amino acids long. Between the trimmed V and J ends, which lost 11 bases and 5 bases, there was a span of 19 bases. Germline V lookup: CDR1 KGHDR, CDR2 SFDVKD. The V gene is TRBV24-1, the J gene TRBJ2-3; either TRBD1 or TRBD2 may fit D (5 bases each). This TCR derives from a human donor with severe aplastic anemia or a healthy control (not recorded which). Sequencing was done on a sample of sorted CD4+, CD8+, or CD8+CD57+ T cells (not recorded which) from PBMCs. The CDR3 DNA reads TGTGCCAGCAGCTTACCGGGAAGGGGAGATACGCAGTATTTT. Protein product: CASSLPGRGDTQYF.